These 26 T cell receptor beta chains originate from one sample sequenced in a study of blood T cell repertoires in COVID-19 (dated by TCRdb to 2018 to 2021). The method was the immunoSEQ multiplex PCR assay. The table was pulled from immuneACCESS by TCRdb, which kept in-frame rearrangements only. Such tables lose some clones; where checked, under half of the loss comes from unresolved V genes, and the rest has no known cause. The sample table holds about 200,000 clones, of which 86% were seen once. The ten largest clones take up approximately 25% of the sample. The sample consisted of PBMCs or T cells enriched from blood (not recorded which). Receptor source: a middle-aged woman in a cohort exposed to, infected with or recovered from COVID-19 (not recorded which).

V and J are TRBV20-1 and TRBJ1-2; D is uncertain. The CDR3 has 10 amino acids. Trimming pared 6 bases from V and 8 bases from J, leaving 10 bases between. Germline CDR1 reads DFQATT; CDR2 reads SNEGSKA (reference sequence). The CDR3 nucleotides are TGCAGTGCCCTCGCTCAGGGCTACACCTTC. This sequence encodes CSALAQGYTF.

The chain recombines TRBV12-3 or TRBV12-4 with TRBJ2-2; possible D gene TRBD2, 7 bases. CDR3 length: 13 residues. V was pared by 5 bases and J by 8 bases, with 12 bases between. CDR3 nucleotides: TGTGCCAGCAGTGTGGGGGGGCAAGGGGAGCTGTTTTTT. It codes for CASSVGGQGELFF.

This chain uses TRBV5-1 with TRBJ2-2, with 9 bases fitting TRBD2. The CDR3 consists of 15 residues. Germline-derived CDR1 and CDR2 are SGHRS and YFSETQ. Unmatched junction bases numbered 8, after V lost 7 bases and J lost 4 bases. In nucleotides, the CDR3 is TGCGCCAGCTCCCAGGGACTAGCAAGCACCGGGGAGCTGTTTTTT. Its translation: CASSQGLASTGELFF.

Concerning this clone itself: A junction end diverges from the germline sequence, so it may reflect a read error. The rearrangement joins TRBV5-4 to TRBJ1-1; TRBD1 aligns across 8 bases. The germline V gene encodes CDR1 SGHNT and CDR2 YYREEE (reference sequence). The CDR3 extends over 17 amino acids. CDR3 sequence reads: CASSLDRSGGLKTEAFF. In nucleotides, the CDR3 is TGTGCCAGCAGCTTGGATAGGTCAGGGGGCTTGAAGACTGAAGCTTTCTTT.

The rearrangement joins TRBV18 to TRBJ2-5; D gene uncertain. V was clipped by 9 bases and J by 0 bases, with 11 bases between them. The CDR3 contains 13 residues. The V gene's germline CDR1 is KGHSH and CDR2 LQKENI. The CDR3 is CASSERDQETQYF. CDR3 bases: TGTGCCAGTTCCGAGCGAGACCAAGAGACCCAGTACTTC.

Here the CDR3 DNA reads TGTGCCAGCAGTTCCTATAACTATGGCTACACCTTC. This codes for CASSSYNYGYTF. This sequence joins TRBV27 and TRBJ1-2; the D is unclear. This CDR3 has 12 amino acids. Germline CDR1 reads MNHEY; CDR2 reads SMNVEV (reference sequence). Trimming took off 4 bases at V and 1 base at J, with 4 bases between the two ends.

V is TRBV7-8 and J is TRBJ1-6, with 7 bases that match TRBD1. Germline CDR1 reads SGHVS; CDR2 reads FQNEAQ. This CDR3 has 15 amino acids. V shed 1 base, J shed 10 bases, and the junction held 7 bases outside the gene matches. The CDR3 here is CASSLVRQGGSPLHF. For the CDR3, the DNA is TGTGCCAGCAGCTTAGTTCGGCAGGGGGGATCACCCCTCCACTTT. Full variable domain (rest looked up from reference TRBV7-8 and TRBJ1-6): GAGVSQSPRYKVAKRGQDVALRCDPISGHVSLFWYQQALGQGPEFLTYFQNEAQLDKSGLPSDRFFAERPEGSVSTLKIQRTQQEDSAVYLCASSLVRQGGSPLHFGNGTRLTVT.

V gene TRBV4-2 combines with J gene TRBJ2-3, with 7 nucleotides matching TRBD1. The V segment lost 0 bases and the J segment 5 bases; nucleotides outside the gene matches: 5. This CDR3 has 15 residues. Germline-derived CDR1 and CDR2 are LGHNA and YNFKEQ. CDR3: CASSQDSTGEDTQYF. The DNA for the CDR3 is TGTGCCAGCAGCCAAGATAGTACAGGGGAAGATACGCAGTATTTT.

This chain connects TRBV4-1 to TRBJ1-1, with D perhaps TRBD1 (5 bases). CDR1 is MGHRA and CDR2 is YSYEKL in the germline V gene. Trimming left V 7 bases short and J 3 bases short, with 15 bases between. CDR3 size: 14 residues. The CDR3 region has the DNA TGCGCCAGCACCCGTTGGGGCGGGGACACTGAAGCTTTCTTT. Protein: CASTRWGGDTEAFF.

The V call is TRBV12-3 or TRBV12-4, the J call TRBJ1-1; 9 nucleotides match TRBD1. The junction had 3 bases not matched to a gene; V was cut back by 3 bases and J by 7 bases. This CDR3 region has 13 residues. The CDR3 bases are TGTGCCAGCAGTTTCCGGACAGGGGATGAAGCTTTCTTT. This translates into CASSFRTGDEAFF.

This chain links TRBV27 with TRBJ1-2; TRBD1 aligns across 9 bases. Looked up from germline, CDR1 is MNHEY and CDR2 is SMNVEV (reference sequence). V dropped 0 bases and J dropped 8; count of bases not matched to a gene: 7. This CDR3 is built from 15 residues. Here the CDR3 reads CASSLSNTGGAGYTF. The CDR3 nucleotides read TGTGCCAGCAGTTTATCCAATACAGGGGGCGCGGGCTACACCTTC.

This rearrangement joins TRBV4-1 to TRBJ2-3; 7 positions agree with TRBD2. Germline V CDR1 and CDR2: MGHRA, YSYEKL. Unmatched junction bases numbered 16, after V lost 10 bases and J lost 6 bases. The CDR3 sequence is 15 residues long. This CDR3 is CATAWNGGMGDTQYF. CDR3 DNA sequence: TGCGCCACCGCGTGGAACGGGGGGATGGGGGATACGCAGTATTTT.

This clone was seen only a few times. J is TRBJ2-3 and V is TRBV7-2; 7 bases agree with TRBD1. CDR1 SGHTA and CDR2 FQGNSA come from the germline V gene. J gave up 8 bases and V 8 bases, and 10 bases lay outside the gene matches. This CDR3 region has 13 residues. CDR3 sequence: CASRTGPTGTQYF. For the CDR3, the DNA is TGTGCCAGCCGGACAGGACCCACCGGTACGCAGTATTTT. Using reference TRBV7-2 and TRBJ2-3 for the parts outside the CDR3, the full variable domain is GAGVSQSPSNKVTEKGKDVELRCDPISGHTALYWYRQSLGQGLEFLIYFQGNSAPDKSGLPSDRFSAERTGGSVSTLTIQRTQQEDSAVYLCASRTGPTGTQYFGPGTRLTVL.

CDR3 bases: TGTGCCAGCCTGAAACAGGGTACATATATCACGGACGAGCAGTACTTC. Encoded protein: CASLKQGTYITDEQYF. The J gene is TRBJ2-7, the V gene TRBV5-5, with TRBD1 as a possible D gene (6 bases). V lost 7 bases and J lost 5, with 25 bases in between. Germline V CDR1 and CDR2: SGHKS, YYEKEE (reference sequence). This CDR3 spans 16 amino acids.

The sample holds one count of this clone. The V call is TRBV5-1, the J call TRBJ2-1; 11 nucleotides agree with TRBD2. V was pared by 0 bases and J by 9 bases, with 8 bases of the junction left unmatched. This CDR3 has 16 amino acids. Germline loops: CDR1 SGHRS, CDR2 YFSETQ. CDR3 sequence: CASSLASLAGAAEQFF. The CDR3 nucleotides read TGCGCCAGCAGCTTGGCCTCACTAGCGGGGGCGGCTGAGCAGTTCTTC.

The CDR3 DNA is TGTGCCATCAGGGAAACCGGGACAGGGGGAACCGGGGAGCTGTTTTTT. Translated: CAIRETGTGGTGELFF. This chain connects TRBV10-3 to TRBJ2-2; 11 bases match TRBD1. Germline trimming cut 6 bases from V and 5 bases from J; bases unmatched to any gene: 8. The germline V gene has CDR1 ENHRY and CDR2 SYGVKD. The length of the CDR3 is 16 residues.

The rearrangement joins TRBV7-9 to TRBJ2-5; possible D gene TRBD2, 6 bases. From germline, CDR1 is SEHNR and CDR2 FQNEAQ (reference sequence). This CDR3 spans 16 amino acids. Trimming removed 9 bases at V and 2 bases at J, with 22 bases between. CDR3 amino acids: CARPPTGGKRQETQYF. The DNA for the CDR3 is TGTGCCAGACCCCCAACCGGAGGGAAACGTCAAGAGACCCAGTACTTC.

The chain couples TRBV3-1 (or the pseudogene TRBV3-2) to TRBJ2-5; D perhaps matches TRBD1 (5 bases). CDR3 length: 15 residues. Per germline, CDR1 LGHDT and CDR2 YNNKEL (reference sequence). The ends were cut back, 2 bases at V and 6 bases at J, with 16 bases in the middle. The CDR3 DNA reads as TGTGCCAGCAGCCAACTCAGCAAGGGGATGAAGACCCAGTACTTC. Translation: CASSQLSKGMKTQYF.

Notes on this clone: At one boundary the junction diverges from the germline segment, which might be a read error. The chain is built from TRBV14 and TRBJ1-1; TRBD1 is a possible D gene (5 bases). The CDR3 has 15 residues. Germline values: CDR1 SGHDN, CDR2 FVKESK. This chain's CDR3 is CASSQVIGVKTEAFF. Written as DNA, the CDR3 is TGTGCCAGCAGCCAAGTAATAGGGGTGAAGACTGAAGCTTTCTTT.

This sequence joins TRBV6-5 and TRBJ1-2; D is uncertain. Per germline, CDR1 MNHEY and CDR2 SVGAGI. The CDR3 has 13 residues. Trimming took 6 bases from V and 4 from J, leaving 12 bases between them. DNA of the CDR3: TGTGCCAGCAGCAAACATGGACTCTATGGCTACACCTTC. Protein sequence: CASSKHGLYGYTF.

This clone has just one count. The V call is TRBV5-1, the J call TRBJ1-6; D possibly corresponds to TRBD1 (6 bases). Looked up from germline, CDR1 is SGHRS and CDR2 is YFSETQ. The CDR3 runs 15 residues. The ends were cut back, 4 bases at V and 7 bases at J, with 15 bases in the middle. The CDR3 spells CASSVQGRKNSPLHF. In nucleotides, the CDR3 is TGCGCCAGCAGCGTACAGGGAAGGAAGAATTCACCCCTCCACTTT.

This clone showed up just a few times. This chain connects TRBV7-6 to TRBJ2-1, with 7 bases matching TRBD2. The CDR3 consists of 20 residues. Germline V gene sequence: CDR1 SGHVS, CDR2 FNYEAQ. Unmatched junction bases numbered 18, after V lost 2 bases and J lost 2 bases. In nucleotides, the CDR3 is TGTGCCAGCAGCTTATACCGGACCCGGAATAAGCGGGACCCCTACAATGAGCAGTTCTTC. This codes for CASSLYRTRNKRDPYNEQFF.

The gene calls are TRBV7-9 and TRBJ2-2, with D possibly being TRBD2 (6 bases). Trimming took 1 base from V and 1 from J, leaving 13 bases between them. The CDR3 consists of 17 residues. CDR1 and CDR2 from the germline V gene are SEHNR and FQNEAQ (reference sequence). CDR3 protein: CASSLGTIGGNTGELFF. The CDR3 nucleotides read TGTGCCAGCAGCTTAGGCACAATCGGGGGGAACACCGGGGAGCTGTTTTTT.

The table lists this clone with a count of one. The chain recombines TRBV6-2 or TRBV6-3 with TRBJ1-6; TRBD1 matches at 9 bases. The trim removed 0 bases at V and 7 bases at J, leaving 10 bases unmatched. Germline V lookup: CDR1 MNHEY, CDR2 SVGEGT. The CDR3 covers 18 residues. In DNA form, the CDR3 reads TGTGCCAGCAGTTACTCTGGGACAGGGCTTATGCGGAATTCACCCCTCCACTTT. Translation gives CASSYSGTGLMRNSPLHF.

The chain is built from TRBV30 and TRBJ1-5; D ambiguous. V lost 0 bases and J 3 bases, leaving 12 bases between the germline ends. The germline gives CDR1 GTSNPN, CDR2 SVGIG (reference sequence). This CDR3 has 15 amino acids. The CDR3 DNA is TGTGCCTGGAGTGTAGGTAGGAGCCCCAATCAGCCCCAGCATTTT. Its translation: CAWSVGRSPNQPQHF.

The chain couples TRBV6-2 or TRBV6-3 to TRBJ2-7; D is unresolved. The CDR3 is 12 amino acids. Trimming shortened V by 0 bases and J by 6 bases, and 6 bases separated the two germline ends. The germline CDR1 and CDR2 sequences are MNHEY and SVGEGT. The CDR3 here is CASSYSWAEQYF. CDR3 coding DNA: TGTGCCAGCAGTTACTCGTGGGCCGAGCAGTACTTC.